This entry concerns a single TCR beta chain. The clone's antigen remains unknown. No much larger clone is present one base from it, and per-base qualities are unavailable. The donors were healthy, HIV-negative adults with no recently reported acute infections or vaccinations. Every donor was a Caucasian adult living in Nashville, Tennessee, USA. CD4+ T cells were enriched through magnetic negative selection, after which naive cells were positively selected on CD45RA and the remaining negative fraction served as the memory subset. Blood was collected by leukapheresis, and PBMCs were isolated by Ficoll-Histopaque density gradient centrifugation and then cryopreserved in liquid nitrogen vapor phase. Analytical flow cytometry was used to check the purity and quantity of every magnetically sorted T cell population. Genomic DNA was isolated from every sorted fraction and measured by UV absorbance on a Nanodrop 2000c.

V drops 2 bases and J drops 2 bases, leaving 12 bases in between. From the cysteine through the phenylalanine, the CDR3 covers 16 amino acids. Of all the DNA, just the CDR3 is kept, 48 bases in frame from base 1. According to the germline V gene, CDR1 reads SGHAT and CDR2 reads FQNNGV. The data originate from a study of shared clonotypes between healthy human individuals (dated by TCRdb to about 2020). Notes on the research overall: The cohort comprised a couple of women and three men aged 18 to 49 years. Per donor, leukapheresis produced somewhere between about 0.8 and 9 billion PBMCs. To estimate repertoire size and how much clonotype sharing occurs between individuals, the study deeply sequenced the blood TCR repertoires of several healthy adults. For each donor, CD4 naive and CD4 memory were each given three plates, CD8 naive was given two plates, and CD8 memory was given one plate. Libraries were prepared and TCR repertoires were sequenced by different laboratories using diverse techniques, in order to increase sequencing depth and limit assay-specific biases. The paper's findings and limits, for the study overall: The genetic and exposure-history diversity represented was limited by the small number of donors. Compared with non-shared clonotypes, the clonotypes found in all four sorted-subset donors had higher generation probabilities. About 5% of naive CD4, approximately 3.7% of naive CD8, 2% to 2.5% of memory CD4, and approximately 0.39% of memory CD8 clonotypes were shared across a few donors. Sampling was restricted to blood, and TCR repertoires in tissues likely differ from the TCR repertoires found in blood. Estimated clonotype richness was generally larger for naive than for memory subsets. Incomplete sequencing was indicated by rarefaction of sorted-subset datasets, despite the large sequencing depth. Pairwise subsampling led to the expectation that sequencing depth would affect the degree of clonotype sharing among donors.

Using the deep immunoSEQ assay, TCR CDR3 regions were amplified from genomic DNA by multiplex PCR. Genomic DNA extracted from each cell subset was distributed evenly over all wells of several immunoSEQ 96-well plates, and each plate served as one replicate. Each replicate PCR for sorted subsets received about 0.2 ug genomic DNA, equal to tens of thousands of T cell genomes. Purified libraries were quantified with a Qubit 3.0 fluorometer, sized on a Bioanalyzer 2100, and re-quantified with the KAPA Library Quantification kit. Every immunoSEQ 96-well plate was sequenced on a dedicated single-read 150-cycle Illumina NextSeq 550 flow cell. Regarding the original processing steps: Because the immunoSEQ output included only junctional sequences and no quality scores, the filtering could not be the same as the filtering used for full-length reads. Sequences were annotated with PyIR, a Python wrapper for IgBLAST v1.9, and V/J genes and CDR3 were assigned using IMGT germline references. Reads were filtered out if the reads had weak V/J assignments (E-value above 1e-6), no CDR3, stop codons, out-of-frame junctions, or ambiguous translated residues. V3J clonotypes were defined as sequences sharing the same inferred V gene, J gene, and CDR3 amino acid sequence. Percentage overlap between repertoires was computed as shared unique clonotypes divided by the size of the smaller repertoire. Three approaches were used to assess repertoire richness: RTK rarefaction, the Chao1 estimator, and Recon v2.1 estimates of unobserved clonotypes. For all TCRbeta clonotypes obtained by the gDNA method from a handful of donors, generation probabilities were computed with OLGA. The immuneACCESS repertoire file appears here via TCRdb, limited to in-frame rearrangements. These files lack a portion of the clones; in checked studies, under half of the deficit traces to unresolved V genes, and the cause of the others is not known. V and J calls and clone size are copied from that table; D and trimming were computed from the DNA. In all, the sample holds about 2 million clones, and 85% to 95% of those were seen once. The ten most abundant clones make up roughly 0.13% of the sample.

The clonotype originates from a man aged 18 to 29 in good health. The sample comprised naive CD4+ T cells sorted from blood. Per the publication, the cell subset or site label means: CD45RA+ positively selected. In this chain, TRBV11-2 is recombined with TRBJ2-2, with the D assignment possibly TRBD1 or TRBD2, given 5 matching bases for each. The CDR3 corresponds to CASSLPGTVNTGELFF. The nucleotides read TGTGCCAGCAGCTTACCCGGGACGGTCAACACCGGGGAGCTGTTTTTT.